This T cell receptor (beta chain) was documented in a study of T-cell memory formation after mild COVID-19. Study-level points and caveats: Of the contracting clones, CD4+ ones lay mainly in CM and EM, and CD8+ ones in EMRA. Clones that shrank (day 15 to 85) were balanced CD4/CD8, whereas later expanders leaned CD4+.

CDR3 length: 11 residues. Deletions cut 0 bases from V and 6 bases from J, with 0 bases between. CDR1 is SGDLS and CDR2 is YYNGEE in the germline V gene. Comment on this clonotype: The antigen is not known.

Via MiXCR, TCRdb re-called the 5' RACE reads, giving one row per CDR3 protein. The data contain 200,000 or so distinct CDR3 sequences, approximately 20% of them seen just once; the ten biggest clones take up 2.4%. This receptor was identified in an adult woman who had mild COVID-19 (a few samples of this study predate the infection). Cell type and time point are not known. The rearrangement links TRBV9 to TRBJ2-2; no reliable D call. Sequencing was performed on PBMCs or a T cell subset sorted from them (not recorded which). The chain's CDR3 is CASSVAGELFF. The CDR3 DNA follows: TGTGCCAGCAGCGTAGCCGGGGAGCTGTTTTTT.